This paragraph reports one T cell receptor beta chain. This clonotype was seen more than once but under ten times. Its antigen is still unknown. Base qualities were left out, and no much larger clone turns up one base away. Systemically healthy Caucasian individuals from Russia, some 36 in total and aged roughly 6 to 100 years, were included as donors. Each donor gave roughly 9.5 milliliters of peripheral blood, collected into EDTA-treated Vacutainer tubes. Ficoll-Paque density-gradient centrifugation was used to isolate PBMCs, with at least 7 million per sample. Total RNA was extracted from PBMCs with Trizol reagent, with at least 6 micrograms obtained per sample. Naive CD45RAhigh/CD27high T cell percentages were measured by flow cytometry on a PBMC aliquot from every donor. This sample stems from a study of blood T cells in healthy people across ages (dated by TCRdb to between 2015 and 2017). In terms of the full investigation: In model experiments, template switching captured about one uniquely barcoded TCR beta cDNA molecule for every two T cells. Age-related changes in TCR beta repertoire diversity were measured in the study by deep sequencing normalized with unique cDNA molecular identifiers. Four age groups were formed from the donors: young (average roughly 15 years), middle-aged (around 40), aged (around 62) and long-lived (less than 85). To avoid experimental bias, donors of different ages were randomly spread across the sequencing lanes. For two donors (one aged 18 to 29 and one aged 80 or older), the study analyzed two additional independent replicas of 1 million unique cDNA reads from the same blood draw. Results the study describes overall, beyond this receptor: Because donor CMV infection status was unknown, age-related changes in expanded clonotypes were potentially confounded. Because profiling used bulk unsorted PBMCs, naive and antigen-experienced compartments could not be compared conclusively. The percentage of naive T cells measured by flow cytometry correlated strongly with observed TCR beta diversity. As age increased, observed TCR beta diversity per million T cells dropped in a roughly linear way, and a significant reduction was already evident by age 40. The long-lived group showed more naive CD4+ T cells, fewer expanded clones and increased TCR diversity than the aged group, suggesting age selection. Estimates of total diversity based on one million sequenced T cells were regarded as lower bounds and as underestimates.

Libraries were constructed by 5' RACE. Sequencing used an Illumina HiSeq 2500. A second roughly 6 to 12 cycle PCR used a sample-barcoded 5' primer and a J-beta primer mix. A unique molecular identifier was introduced onto each TCR beta cDNA molecule by a template-switch 5' adaptor carrying 12 random nucleotides. Each sample yielded at least 2.5 million CDR3-containing paired-end reads. First-strand cDNA synthesis was performed from all RNA using the Mint cDNA synthesis kit, with priming by a TRBC-specific oligonucleotide. All cDNA was treated with uracil-DNA glycosylase and then went through a first 18-cycle PCR with the universal primers M1SS and BC2_uni_R. The authors processed their data as follows. For normalization, 1 million high-quality reads were randomly selected from each sample, with every read carrying a distinct molecular identifier. Instead of being binned into consensus sequences, reads that shared molecular identifiers were thrown out. CDR3 identification, clonotype clustering and error correction used MiTCR with a Q25 quality threshold and the strictest error-elimination algorithm. A nonparametric unseen species model using Euler transformation provided a lower-bound estimate of total TCR beta diversity. Through fastp at Q25 and MiXCR, TCRdb rebuilt clones from the public reads, retaining in-frame beta chains. When rows share a CDR3 protein, they turn into one entry using the most common DNA and genes. The V and J calls reflect TCRdb's pipeline rather than the authors' work. The sample yields hundreds of thousands of distinct CDR3 sequences; about 21% were counted once. Roughly 3.7% of the sample rests with the top ten.

This TCR came from a man aged 65-85 years in good health. Sequencing was performed on blood.

The CDR3 sequence is CASTQGQSTDTQYF. The DNA reads TGTGCCAGCACCCAAGGACAGAGCACAGATACGCAGTATTTT. The V and J segments used are TRBV12-3 or TRBV12-4 and TRBJ2-3, with TRBD1 as a weak D call on 6 bases. From the cysteine up to the phenylalanine, the CDR3 has a length of 14 residues. Of all the DNA, just the CDR3 is kept, 42 bases in frame from base 1. The germline ends are 11 bases apart after V is trimmed by 7 bases and J by 0 bases.